The 29 T cell receptor beta chains presented below share a single source sample, sequenced in a study of coeliac disease. Sequencing used immunoSEQ multiplex PCR; TCRdb keeps in-frame clones, though not all of them. The sample has around 3,900 clones, 64% seen once. Sequenced: lymphocytes from the gut lamina propria. These receptors were taken from a young woman without celiac disease.

The CDR3 DNA is TGTGCCAGCAGTGAGGACAGGCTCTCCTACGAGCAGTACTTC. Residues: CASSEDRLSYEQYF. This chain links TRBV2 with TRBJ2-7, with TRBD1 identical over 7 bases. Germline trimming cut 3 bases from V and 0 bases from J; bases unmatched to any gene: 2. Per germline, CDR1 SNHLY and CDR2 FYNNEI. This CDR3 is 14 amino acids long.

The chain uses TRBV27 and TRBJ2-7; TRBD1 aligns across 7 bases. V shed 6 bases, J shed 0 bases, and the junction held 8 bases outside the gene matches. This CDR3 is 15 amino acids long. Germline-derived CDR1 and CDR2 are MNHEY and SMNVEV (reference sequence). This CDR3 reads CASREAGTASYEQYF. The CDR3 region has the DNA TGTGCCAGCAGGGAGGCCGGGACAGCCTCCTACGAGCAGTACTTC.

In its sample, this clone was seen a few times. The chain couples TRBV27 to TRBJ2-1; 7 bases align to TRBD2. From germline, CDR1 is MNHEY and CDR2 SMNVEV (reference sequence). The CDR3 contains 14 residues. V gave up 4 bases and J gave up 4 bases; unmatched junction bases: 4. CDR3 DNA sequence: TGTGCCAGCAGTTCGGGGGGTGGATACAATGAGCAGTTCTTC. This translates into CASSSGGGYNEQFF.

This clone was counted between two and nine times. The genes are TRBV20-1 and TRBJ1-4; unclear D gene. This CDR3 has 10 amino acids. V lost 6 bases, J lost 5 bases, and 4 bases lay in between. Germline V gene sequence: CDR1 DFQATT, CDR2 SNEGSKA (reference sequence). The CDR3 DNA follows: TGCAGTGCCTCGAATGAAAAACTGTTTTTT. Its translation is CSASNEKLFF.

There are a few counts of this clone. The chain joins TRBV10-2 to TRBJ1-4; D is undetermined. V shed 4 bases and J shed 12 bases, with 9 bases lying between them. CDR1 is WSHSY and CDR2 is SAAADI in the germline V gene. The CDR3 extends over 11 amino acids. CDR3 coding DNA: TGCGCCAGCAGTGCCAGGTTCCAACTGTTTTTT. Protein product: CASSARFQLFF.

The chain couples TRBV7-2 to TRBJ2-4, with a tentative D call TRBD2 (5 bases). The V end lost 5 bases, the J end lost 0 bases, and 17 bases lay between the germline ends. The CDR3 loop spans 17 amino acids. In germline, CDR1 is SGHTA, CDR2 FQGNSA. The CDR3, as DNA: TGTGCCAGCAGCCAGAGGGTACAGTGGCTAGCCAAAAACATTCAGTACTTC. Its translation: CASSQRVQWLAKNIQYF.

This clone showed up just once. V gene TRBV2 combines with J gene TRBJ1-2, with 9 bases fitting TRBD1. This CDR3 comprises 14 residues. V lost 6 bases to trimming and J lost 5 bases; unmatched junction nucleotides: 7. CDR1 is SNHLY and CDR2 is FYNNEI in the germline V gene. CDR3: CASREFDRGYGYTF. Written as DNA, the CDR3 is TGTGCCAGCAGGGAATTCGACAGGGGGTATGGCTACACCTTC.

The V and J genes are TRBV5-1 and TRBJ2-5, with D maybe TRBD2 (6 bases). The V end lost 0 bases, the J end lost 9 bases, and 15 bases lay between the germline ends. CDR1 is SGHRS and CDR2 is YFSETQ in the germline V gene. This CDR3 has 14 residues. CDR3 nucleotides: TGCGCCAGCAGCTTGGATGGAACCTCGGGAGCCCAGTACTTC. Protein sequence: CASSLDGTSGAQYF. Drawing the rest from reference TRBV5-1 and TRBJ2-5, the complete variable domain is KAGVTQTPRYLIKTRGQQVTLSCSPISGHRSVSWYQQTPGQGLQFLFEYFSETQRNKGNFPGRFSGRQFSNSRSEMNVSTLELGDSALYLCASSLDGTSGAQYFGPGTRLLVL.

The gene calls are TRBV11-3 and TRBJ1-1, with 10 bases that match TRBD1. Germline V gene sequence: CDR1 SGHNT, CDR2 YENEEA. With 3 bases clipped from V and 4 bases from J, the junction kept 11 bases outside the gene matches. CDR3 length: 17 amino acids. CDR3: CASSFRGQGRGITEAFF. In DNA, the CDR3 is TGTGCCAGCAGCTTCCGGGGACAGGGGCGCGGGATCACTGAAGCTTTCTTT.

The CDR3 region is CASGGGGTPYGDTQYF. CDR3 DNA sequence: TGTGCCAGTGGCGGCGGGGGGACCCCTTACGGAGATACGCAGTATTTT. The chain links TRBV19 to TRBJ2-3, with TRBD2 matching 8 bases. Germline CDR1 reads LNHDA; CDR2 reads SQIVND (reference sequence). This CDR3 is 16 amino acids long. V was pared by 8 bases and J by 5 bases, with 15 bases of the junction left unmatched.

V and J are TRBV2 and TRBJ1-2; D is uncertain. The CDR3 sequence is 14 residues long. The V end was cut by 0 bases, the J end by 0 bases, with 5 bases between. Germline CDR1 is SNHLY and CDR2 is FYNNEI. In DNA, the CDR3 is TGTGCCAGCAGTGAAGCATCTGCTAACTATGGCTACACCTTC. It is translated as CASSEASANYGYTF.

This chain uses TRBV11-2 with TRBJ2-5; 8 nucleotides agree with TRBD1. Losses at the gene ends were 2 bases for V and 4 bases for J; bases not matched to a gene: 6. This CDR3 is 15 amino acids long. Germline values: CDR1 SGHAT, CDR2 FQNNGV. The CDR3 reads CASSLSTGGSETQYF. In DNA, the CDR3 is TGTGCCAGCAGCTTAAGTACAGGGGGGTCAGAGACCCAGTACTTC.

This clone was picked up a small number of times. The rearrangement joins TRBV18 to TRBJ2-5, with TRBD1 as a possible D gene (6 bases). This CDR3 is 12 amino acids long. Germline V gene lookup returns CDR1 KGHSH and CDR2 LQKENI. V shed 3 bases and J shed 4 bases, with 6 bases lying between them. The CDR3 reads CASSPDRETQYF. The CDR3, as DNA: TGTGCCAGCTCACCGGACAGAGAGACCCAGTACTTC.

This chain joins TRBV27 and TRBJ1-5; 7 bases fit TRBD1. CDR1 and CDR2 (germline): MNHEY, SMNVEV (reference sequence). Trimming at V came to 10 bases and at J to 7 bases, leaving 10 bases not matched to a gene. The CDR3 is made up of 13 amino acids. CDR3 nucleotide sequence: TGTGCCACCCGACAGGGCGGAGGACAGCCCCAGCATTTT. Protein product: CATRQGGGQPQHF.

V and J are TRBV19 and TRBJ1-2; D possibly corresponds to TRBD1 (6 bases). Germline CDR1 is LNHDA and CDR2 is SQIVND (reference sequence). The CDR3 has 13 residues. With 4 bases removed from V and 4 bases from J, the gap between germline ends came to 10 bases. CDR3 bases: TGTGCCAGTAGTAGGGGGCTAGGCTATGGCTACACCTTC. Protein sequence: CASSRGLGYGYTF.

This clone was seen a handful of times. The rearrangement links TRBV14 to TRBJ2-2; no firm D call. V was cut by 0 bases and J by 1 base, with 12 bases left in between. Germline assignment: CDR1 SGHDN and CDR2 FVKESK. The CDR3 consists of 17 residues. The CDR3 sequence is CASSQDWADMNTGELFF. For the CDR3, the DNA is TGTGCCAGCAGCCAAGATTGGGCCGATATGAACACCGGGGAGCTGTTTTTT.

The rearrangement links TRBV5-1 to TRBJ2-1, with 9 bases identical to TRBD1. V dropped 4 bases and J dropped 2; count of bases not matched to a gene: 10. Germline CDR1 reads SGHRS; CDR2 reads YFSETQ. This CDR3 has 17 amino acids. The CDR3 DNA reads TGCGCCAGCAGCCTCGCTACCGGGACAGGGACCTACAATGAGCAGTTCTTC. Translating gives CASSLATGTGTYNEQFF.

The J gene is TRBJ2-5, the V gene TRBV5-1; 7 positions match TRBD2. There are 15 residues in the CDR3. Unmatched junction bases numbered 8, after V lost 1 base and J lost 5 bases. From germline, CDR1 is SGHRS and CDR2 YFSETQ. CDR3 sequence (DNA): TGCGCCAGCAGCTTGATCGGGGGGTCTTCGGAGACCCAGTACTTC. Its protein is CASSLIGGSSETQYF.

V usage is TRBV11-2 and J usage is TRBJ1-2, with no clear D. Between the trimmed V and J ends, which lost 0 bases and 0 bases, there was a span of 11 bases. This CDR3 spans 16 amino acids. CDR1 and CDR2 from the germline V gene are SGHAT and FQNNGV. CDR3: CASSLETSFANYGYTF. The CDR3 DNA reads TGTGCCAGCAGCTTAGAGACTTCTTTTGCTAACTATGGCTACACCTTC.

The CDR3 region has the DNA TGTGCCAGCCTTTCCGGACAGCCCCAAGAGACCCAGTACTTC. It encodes CASLSGQPQETQYF. The V call is TRBV28, the J call TRBJ2-5, with a possible D match to TRBD1 (6 bases). The CDR3 contains 14 residues. Germline lookup yields CDR1 MDHEN and CDR2 SYDVKM. Between the trimmed V and J ends, which lost 8 bases and 1 base, there was a span of 14 bases. Full variable domain (rest looked up from reference TRBV28 and TRBJ2-5): DVKVTQSSRYLVKRTGEKVFLECVQDMDHENMFWYRQDPGLGLRLIYFSYDVKMKEKGDIPEGYSVSREKKERFSLILESASTNQTSMYLCASLSGQPQETQYFGPGTRLLVL.

This chain uses TRBV5-6 with TRBJ2-3; tentatively, D is TRBD2 (5 bases). The CDR3 extends over 15 amino acids. The V end was cut by 2 bases, the J end by 6 bases, with 16 bases between. CDR1 SGHDT and CDR2 YYEEEE come from the germline V gene. Written as DNA, the CDR3 is TGTGCCAGCAGCTTAGCGCAGGCGGGTCGGGATACGCAGTATTTT. It translates to CASSLAQAGRDTQYF. Full variable domain (rest looked up from reference TRBV5-6 and TRBJ2-3): DAGVTQSPTHLIKTRGQQVTLRCSPKSGHDTVSWYQQALGQGPQFIFQYYEEEERQRGNFPDRFSGHQFPNYSSELNVNALLLGDSALYLCASSLAQAGRDTQYFGPGTRLTVL.

The V and J genes are TRBV28 and TRBJ1-2, with D perhaps TRBD1 (5 bases). This CDR3 comprises 15 residues. Looked up from germline, CDR1 is MDHEN and CDR2 is SYDVKM. Trimming stripped 1 base from V and 4 bases from J, with 13 bases between. The CDR3 is CASSLYQGRTYGYTF. The CDR3 DNA sequence: TGTGCCAGCAGTTTATATCAGGGTCGCACCTATGGCTACACCTTC.

V gene TRBV27 combines with J gene TRBJ2-4; D remains ambiguous. The V end was cut by 0 bases, the J end by 9 bases, with 12 bases between. Germline CDR1 reads MNHEY; CDR2 reads SMNVEV (reference sequence). The CDR3 covers 14 residues. The chain's CDR3 is CASSLSGLELIQYF. The CDR3, as DNA: TGTGCCAGCAGTTTATCTGGGCTCGAACTCATTCAGTACTTC.

The chain is built from TRBV28 and TRBJ2-5; maybe TRBD2 (7 bases). The CDR3 has 15 residues. The ends were cut back, 7 bases at V and 5 bases at J, with 20 bases in the middle. CDR1 is MDHEN, CDR2 SYDVKM, per germline. This chain's CDR3 is CASTGLGGGRETQYF. The CDR3 DNA sequence: TGTGCCAGCACAGGGCTAGGGGGGGGAAGGGAGACCCAGTACTTC.

This clone occurred once. The CDR3 DNA reads TGTGCCACCAGCAGGGGGACAGGGTTCACTGAGCAGTTCTTC. It codes for CATSRGTGFTEQFF. V is TRBV15 and J is TRBJ2-1; TRBD1 matches at 9 bases. Germline trimming cut 3 bases from V and 9 bases from J; bases unmatched to any gene: 6. The CDR3 consists of 14 residues. CDR1 is LNHNV, CDR2 YYDKDF, per germline (reference sequence).

The chain is built from TRBV11-2 and TRBJ1-4; D uncertain. The germline gives CDR1 SGHAT, CDR2 FQNNGV. CDR3 length equals 13 residues. Trimming left V 2 bases short and J 4 bases short, with 5 bases between. The CDR3 DNA follows: TGTGCCAGCAGCTTATCAAATAATGAAAAACTGTTTTTT. Amino acid sequence: CASSLSNNEKLFF.

Turning to this clone: The same CDR3 is also encoded by other DNA sequences in this sample. This chain joins TRBV7-2 and TRBJ2-5; 7 bases are a match to TRBD2. The germline V gene encodes CDR1 SGHTA and CDR2 FQGNSA. This CDR3 is built from 13 residues. V dropped 1 base and J dropped 5; count of bases not matched to a gene: 1. The CDR3 coding sequence is TGTGCCAGCAGCTTAGGGGGGGGTGAGACCCAGTACTTC. Translated, it gives CASSLGGGETQYF.

This chain connects TRBV5-1 to TRBJ2-3; TRBD1 matches 11 bases. Germline trimming cut 4 bases from V and 5 bases from J; bases unmatched to any gene: 9. This CDR3 comprises 16 residues. Germline-derived CDR1 and CDR2 are SGHRS and YFSETQ. CDR3 sequence reads: CASSAGGQGAGDTQYF. The CDR3 DNA is TGCGCCAGCAGCGCAGGTGGACAGGGGGCAGGAGATACGCAGTATTTT.

The chain links TRBV6-6 to TRBJ1-1, with TRBD1 identical over 9 bases. CDR3 length: 14 amino acids. In germline, CDR1 is MNHNY, CDR2 SVGAGI (reference sequence). With 6 bases clipped from V and 4 bases from J, the junction kept 6 bases outside the gene matches. The CDR3 protein is CASRDRGGGTEAFF. Here the CDR3 DNA reads TGTGCCAGCAGGGACAGGGGTGGGGGCACTGAAGCTTTCTTT.